The entry below describes one TCR beta chain. This sample stems from a study of patients and donors after allogeneic stem cell transplantation. Per germline, CDR1 PRHDT and CDR2 FYEKMQ (reference sequence). V lost 4 bases and J lost 11, with 12 bases in between. The CDR3 loop spans 12 amino acids. A single record per CDR3 protein comes from TCRdb applying MiXCR to the RT-PCR reads. There are about a million distinct CDR3 sequences in the sample; roughly 18% occur only once, and roughly 6% lies in the top ten. This rearrangement joins TRBV13 to TRBJ1-5; D perhaps matches TRBD1 (5 bases). The TCR was taken from a human donor who was either an allogeneic HSCT recipient or a stem cell or donor lymphocyte infusion donor (not recorded which). It is not recorded whose cells these are; they may come from a transplant donor. The sample comprised blood, either unsorted or a sorted T cell fraction (not recorded which). The CDR3 DNA sequence: TGTGCCAGCAGCTCAAGGCGGGGGGCCCAGCATTTT. Translation gives CASSSRRGAQHF.